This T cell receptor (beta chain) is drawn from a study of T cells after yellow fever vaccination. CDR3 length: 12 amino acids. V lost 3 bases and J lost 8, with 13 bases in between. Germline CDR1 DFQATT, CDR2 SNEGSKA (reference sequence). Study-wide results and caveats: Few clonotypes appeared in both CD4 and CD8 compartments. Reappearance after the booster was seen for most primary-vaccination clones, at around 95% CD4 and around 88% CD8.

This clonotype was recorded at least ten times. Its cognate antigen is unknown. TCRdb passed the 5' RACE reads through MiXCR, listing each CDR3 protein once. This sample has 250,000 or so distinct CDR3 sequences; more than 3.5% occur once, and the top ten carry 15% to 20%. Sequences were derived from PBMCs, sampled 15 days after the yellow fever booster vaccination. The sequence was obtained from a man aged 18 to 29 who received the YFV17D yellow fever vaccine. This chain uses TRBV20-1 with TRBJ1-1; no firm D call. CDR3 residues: CSASWSIPEAFF. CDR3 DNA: TGCAGTGCTAGTTGGTCCATCCCCGAAGCTTTCTTT.